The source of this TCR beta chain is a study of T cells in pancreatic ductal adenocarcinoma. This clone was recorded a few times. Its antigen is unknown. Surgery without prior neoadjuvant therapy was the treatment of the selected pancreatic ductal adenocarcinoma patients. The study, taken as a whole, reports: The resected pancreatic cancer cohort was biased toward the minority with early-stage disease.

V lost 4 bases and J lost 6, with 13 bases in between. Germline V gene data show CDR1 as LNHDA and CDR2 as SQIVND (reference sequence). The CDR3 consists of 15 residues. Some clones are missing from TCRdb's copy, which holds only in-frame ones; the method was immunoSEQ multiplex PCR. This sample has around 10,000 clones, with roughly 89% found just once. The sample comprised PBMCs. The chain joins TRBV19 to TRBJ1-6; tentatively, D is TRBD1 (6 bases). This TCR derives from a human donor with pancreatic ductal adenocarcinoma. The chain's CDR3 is CASSTRTEGNSPLHF. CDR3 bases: TGTGCCAGTAGTACCAGGACAGAGGGTAATTCACCCCTCCACTTT.